The T cell receptor beta chain described here comes from a study of T cells in Graves' hyperthyroidism and ophthalmopathy. Study conclusions and caveats: Using 13 V-J features, a model discriminated ophthalmopathy from stable hyperthyroidism.

This CDR3 spans 16 amino acids. Trimming removed 4 bases at V and 3 bases at J, with 22 bases between. Per germline, CDR1 DFQATT and CDR2 SNEGSKA (reference sequence). This clonotype was recorded a few times. What it binds is not known. Not enrolled were patients with uncontrolled infection, other autoimmune disease, pregnancy or lactation. Clinical symptoms, serum thyroxine, TRAb, thyroid ultrasound and orbital computed tomography informed diagnoses. Isolation of PBMCs was performed on about 10 ml fresh peripheral blood. Researchers took RNA transcripts and amplified the TCR beta CDR3 regions from them. The HTBI set primed first-round TCR CDR3 RT-PCR. TCRdb reprocessed the multiplex PCR reads via MiXCR and lists one record per CDR3 protein. The table lists hundreds of thousands of distinct CDR3 sequences, about 14% of them singletons.

The chain links TRBV20-1 to TRBJ2-7; maybe TRBD1 (5 bases). The material sequenced was blood. The receptor's source is a woman between 18 and 29 years old with Graves' hyperthyroidism. The CDR3 nucleotides are TGCAGTGCTACCCCCGCAGGGCGCTCTCGTCTCTACGAGCAGTACTTC. It translates to CSATPAGRSRLYEQYF.